Below are 31 T cell receptor beta chains sequenced from a single sample in a study of early T cells in non-severe SARS-CoV-2 infection (dated by TCRdb to about 2021). Libraries were constructed by 5' RACE. Sequencing took place on a NextSeq 500. TCRdb trimmed public reads at Q25 via fastp, called clones via MiXCR and kept in-frame beta chains. Rows merge per CDR3 protein into single entries with the most common DNA and genes. The sample table holds roughly 40,000 distinct CDR3 sequences, of which 4.7% were seen once. The ten most abundant clones make up about 5% of the sample. The sequencing sample was made of whole blood. The origin of the receptors is an adult who was a healthcare worker with PCR-confirmed SARS-CoV-2 infection or an uninfected control (not recorded which).

This clonotype was observed at least ten times. The chain recombines TRBV9 with TRBJ2-1, with D maybe TRBD1 (5 bases). V shed 2 bases and J shed 6 bases, with 18 bases lying between them. CDR1 is SGDLS, CDR2 YYNGEE, per germline. The CDR3 is made up of 16 amino acids. This chain's CDR3 is CASSVSVSRVGNEQFF. CDR3 DNA: TGTGCCAGCAGCGTTTCGGTTTCCAGGGTGGGCAATGAGCAGTTCTTC.

At least ten counts were recorded for this clonotype. This sequence joins TRBV4-1 and TRBJ1-4, with a possible D match to TRBD1 (5 bases). The germline V and J ends were trimmed by 2 bases and 0 bases, with 13 bases remaining between them. The CDR3 has 17 amino acids. CDR1 is MGHRA, CDR2 YSYEKL, per germline. The CDR3 sequence is CASSQSIGAPTNEKLFF. The CDR3 DNA is TGCGCCAGCAGCCAATCGATCGGGGCACCAACTAATGAAAAACTGTTTTTT.

The DNA of the CDR3 is TGTGCCAGCAGCCCCCTGTTTAGGAGTAGTGAGCAGTTCTTC. Protein product: CASSPLFRSSEQFF. The rearrangement links TRBV7-2 to TRBJ2-1, with D unresolved. The CDR3 spans 14 residues. Deletions cut 5 bases from V and 9 bases from J, with 17 bases between. Per germline, CDR1 SGHTA and CDR2 FQGNSA. Full variable domain (missing parts from reference TRBV7-2 and TRBJ2-1): GAGVSQSPSNKVTEKGKDVELRCDPISGHTALYWYRQSLGQGLEFLIYFQGNSAPDKSGLPSDRFSAERTGGSVSTLTIQRTQQEDSAVYLCASSPLFRSSEQFFGPGTRLTVL.

This clonotype was detected many times. J is TRBJ2-2 and V is TRBV5-1, with TRBD1 as a possible D gene (5 bases). V was clipped by 0 bases and J by 2 bases, with 14 bases between them. The germline V gene encodes CDR1 SGHRS and CDR2 YFSETQ. The length of the CDR3 is 17 residues. DNA of the CDR3: TGCGCCAGCAGCTTGGAAACTCGCAGGGATAACACCGGGGAGCTGTTTTTT. Residues: CASSLETRRDNTGELFF.

The chain couples TRBV20-1 to TRBJ2-5, with 7 positions matching TRBD1. The J segment lost 3 bases and the V segment lost 1 base, leaving 2 bases of the junction unmatched. This CDR3 contains 13 residues. Germline-derived CDR1 and CDR2 are DFQATT and SNEGSKA (reference sequence). The CDR3 is CSARGRGKETQYF. In DNA form, the CDR3 reads TGCAGTGCTAGAGGCAGGGGGAAAGAGACCCAGTACTTC.

This clonotype has more than one count but fewer than ten. The chain employs TRBV12-3 or TRBV12-4 and TRBJ2-7; TRBD2 agrees at 9 bases. The junction had 12 bases not matched to a gene; V was cut back by 6 bases and J by 6 bases. The CDR3 sequence is 15 residues long. The CDR3 here is CASSVGAGGPIEQYF. DNA for the CDR3: TGTGCCAGCAGCGTCGGGGCGGGAGGGCCCATCGAGCAGTACTTC.

This clonotype was detected many times. The chain combines TRBV5-6 with TRBJ2-4, with TRBD1 matching over 9 bases. J was trimmed by 8 bases and V by 4 bases; bases with no gene match: 7. CDR1 and CDR2 (germline): SGHDT, YYEEEE. The CDR3 extends over 14 amino acids. The CDR3 here is CASSHGGQGDIQYF. The DNA of the CDR3 is TGTGCCAGCAGCCATGGGGGACAGGGAGACATTCAGTACTTC.

There are many counts of this clonotype. This rearrangement joins TRBV2 to TRBJ2-7; D might be TRBD1 or TRBD2, each matching 5 bases. Germline loops: CDR1 SNHLY, CDR2 FYNNEI. The CDR3 has 14 residues. V lost 3 bases and J 3 bases, leaving 12 bases between the germline ends. In nucleotides, the CDR3 is TGTGCCAGCAGTGACGACAGCGGAGGCTACGAGCAGTACTTC. It encodes CASSDDSGGYEQYF.

The chain links TRBV12-3 or TRBV12-4 to TRBJ2-2, with 8 bases identical to TRBD1. After removal of 6 bases from V and 0 bases from J, the junction contained 0 bases not matched to a gene. The CDR3 has 14 amino acids. The CDR3 DNA follows: TGTGCCAGCAGGGGACAGGCGAACACCGGGGAGCTGTTTTTT. Translating it yields CASRGQANTGELFF.

This clonotype was picked up a small number of times. The CDR3 sequence: CASSPQHEETQYF. DNA of the CDR3: TGTGCCAGCTCACCCCAGCATGAAGAGACCCAGTACTTC. This sequence joins TRBV18 and TRBJ2-5; no reliable D call. Between the trimmed V and J ends, which lost 3 bases and 3 bases, there was a span of 8 bases. This CDR3 has 13 amino acids. Germline CDR1 KGHSH, CDR2 LQKENI.

This clonotype was detected ten times or more. V is TRBV5-6 and J is TRBJ2-1; 7 bases agree with TRBD2. This CDR3 has 15 residues. The V segment lost 4 bases and the J segment 3 bases; nucleotides outside the gene matches: 7. In germline, CDR1 is SGHDT, CDR2 YYEEEE. The DNA for the CDR3 is TGTGCCAGCAGCCCCTCCGGCGGGAGCTACAATGAGCAGTTCTTC. This codes for CASSPSGGSYNEQFF.

This clonotype has at least ten counts. The chain uses TRBV5-1 and TRBJ1-4; D unclear. The CDR3 runs 14 residues. The V and J ends lost 2 bases and 8 bases respectively, with 13 bases between them. CDR1 is SGHRS, CDR2 YFSETQ, per germline. The CDR3 region has the DNA TGCGCCAGCAGCTTAAATCGGGCAGAAGAAAAACTGTTTTTT. Amino acids: CASSLNRAEEKLFF. The full variable domain, rest sourced from reference TRBV5-1 and TRBJ1-4, is KAGVTQTPRYLIKTRGQQVTLSCSPISGHRSVSWYQQTPGQGLQFLFEYFSETQRNKGNFPGRFSGRQFSNSRSEMNVSTLELGDSALYLCASSLNRAEEKLFFGSGTQLSVL.

This clonotype was detected many times. The genes are TRBV5-4 and TRBJ2-6; D gene uncertain. With 2 bases removed from V and 0 bases from J, the gap between germline ends came to 3 bases. Germline CDR1 SGHNT, CDR2 YYREEE (reference sequence). The CDR3 covers 14 residues. The CDR3 spells CASSLSSGANVLTF. The CDR3 region has the DNA TGTGCCAGCAGCTTAAGCTCTGGGGCCAACGTCCTGACTTTC. The full variable domain, with the rest looked up from reference TRBV5-4 and TRBJ2-6, is ETGVTQSPTHLIKTRGQQVTLRCSSQSGHNTVSWYQQALGQGPQFIFQYYREEENGRGNFPPRFSGLQFPNYSSELNVNALELDDSALYLCASSLSSGANVLTFGAGSRLTVL.

V usage is TRBV11-2 and J usage is TRBJ2-1; the match to TRBD2 covers 9 bases. The germline V gene encodes CDR1 SGHAT and CDR2 FQNNGV. The CDR3 consists of 16 residues. With V trimmed by 0 bases and J by 6 bases, 6 bases remained unmatched. This CDR3 is CASSLEVAGVSNEQFF. The CDR3 DNA is TGTGCCAGCAGCTTAGAGGTAGCGGGAGTCAGCAATGAGCAGTTCTTC.

Relative to its sample, this clonotype is medium-sized (0.01 to 0.1%). V is TRBV11-2 and J is TRBJ2-5; TRBD2 agrees at 9 bases. The CDR3 extends over 14 amino acids. The V segment lost 5 bases and the J segment 5 bases; nucleotides outside the gene matches: 6. The germline CDR1 and CDR2 sequences are SGHAT and FQNNGV. The CDR3: CASSPGTSLETQYF. As DNA, the CDR3 is TGTGCCAGCAGCCCCGGGACTAGCTTGGAGACCCAGTACTTC. Together with reference TRBV11-2 and TRBJ2-5, the CDR3 gives the full variable domain: EAGVAQSPRYKIIEKRQSVAFWCNPISGHATLYWYQQILGQGPKLLIQFQNNGVVDDSQLPKDRFSAERLKGVDSTLKIQPAKLEDSAVYLCASSPGTSLETQYFGPGTRLLVL.

This clonotype was seen repeatedly, ten times or more. The rearrangement joins TRBV12-3 or TRBV12-4 to TRBJ2-6; D gene unclear. The CDR3 sequence is 13 residues long. The V end was cut by 7 bases, the J end by 1 base, with 5 bases between. CDR3 in amino acids: CASKKSGANVLTF. CDR3 DNA sequence: TGTGCCAGCAAAAAATCTGGGGCCAACGTCCTGACTTTC.

This clonotype was detected a few times. The genes are TRBV5-4 and TRBJ1-3; perhaps TRBD1 as D (5 bases). CDR1 and CDR2 from the germline V gene are SGHNT and YYREEE (reference sequence). The CDR3 extends over 16 amino acids. V was shortened by 4 bases and J by 0 bases, with 14 bases between the two germline ends. The CDR3 nucleotides are TGTGCCAGCAGCCCCGGGGACCTCAACTCTGGAAACACCATATATTTT. Translating gives CASSPGDLNSGNTIYF.

This clonotype was recorded at least ten times. The chain uses TRBV24-1 and TRBJ1-5; 8 bases line up with TRBD1. With 6 bases clipped from V and 7 bases from J, the junction kept 7 bases outside the gene matches. The CDR3 is 14 amino acids. In germline, CDR1 is KGHDR, CDR2 SFDVKD. The CDR3 bases are TGTGCCACCAGTCCCAGGGGGCTGGAACAGCCCCAGCATTTT. This sequence encodes CATSPRGLEQPQHF.

The gene calls are TRBV2 and TRBJ1-6; D is ambiguous. The CDR3 is made up of 12 amino acids. V was shortened by 5 bases and J by 8 bases, with 7 bases between the two germline ends. CDR1 SNHLY and CDR2 FYNNEI come from the germline V gene. DNA of the CDR3: TGTGCCAGCAGTCGGATTGATTCACCCCTCCACTTT. It encodes CASSRIDSPLHF.

This clonotype occurred many times. The CDR3 spells CASRRTGAYEQYF. DNA for the CDR3: TGTGCCAGCAGACGGACAGGGGCCTACGAGCAGTACTTC. This chain links TRBV28 with TRBJ2-7, with 9 bases identical to TRBD1. J gave up 2 bases and V 6 bases, and 2 bases lay outside the gene matches. The V gene's germline CDR1 is MDHEN and CDR2 SYDVKM. The CDR3 length is 13 residues.

This clonotype was observed at least ten times. The J gene is TRBJ2-7, the V gene TRBV20-1; 8 nucleotides align to TRBD2. Germline V gives CDR1 DFQATT, CDR2 SNEGSKA (reference sequence). Losses at the gene ends were 3 bases for V and 2 bases for J; bases not matched to a gene: 9. The CDR3 extends over 15 amino acids. The CDR3 region is CSASEVTSDTYEQYF. The CDR3 region has the DNA TGCAGTGCTAGTGAGGTGACTAGCGACACCTACGAGCAGTACTTC.

This clonotype was recorded at least ten times. CDR3 nucleotide sequence: TGCAGCGCCCGAAACGTAGAGGATCGCTATGGCTACACCTTC. Protein product: CSARNVEDRYGYTF. J is TRBJ1-2 and V is TRBV29-1; D is ambiguous. The germline gives CDR1 SQVTM, CDR2 ANQGSEA. V lost 7 bases and J lost 4, with 19 bases in between. The CDR3 runs to 14 residues. The full variable domain, in which reference TRBV29-1 and TRBJ1-2 provide the parts outside the CDR3, is SAVISQKPSRDICQRGTSLTIQCQVDSQVTMMFWYRQQPGQSLTLIATANQGSEATYESGFVIDKFPISRPNLTFSTLTVSNMSPEDSSIYLCSARNVEDRYGYTFGSGTRLTVV.

This clonotype was picked up a small number of times. The V call is TRBV14, the J call TRBJ2-1, with a possible D match to TRBD2 (5 bases). The CDR3 has 15 residues. Per germline, CDR1 SGHDN and CDR2 FVKESK. The germline V and J ends were trimmed by 5 bases and 7 bases, with 18 bases remaining between them. CDR3 region: CASSSRTRNWNEQFF. CDR3 nucleotide sequence: TGTGCCAGCAGCTCCCGGACTCGCAACTGGAATGAGCAGTTCTTC.

This clonotype was detected ten times or more. V usage is TRBV20-1 and J usage is TRBJ2-1, with unresolved D. V gave up 3 bases and J gave up 5 bases, with 11 bases separating them. Germline CDR1 reads DFQATT; CDR2 reads SNEGSKA (reference sequence). The CDR3 is made up of 13 amino acids. This CDR3 reads CSASGVRDNEQFF. CDR3 sequence (DNA): TGCAGTGCTAGTGGCGTCCGTGACAATGAGCAGTTCTTC.

By share, this clonotype counts as medium-sized. The CDR3 bases are TGTGCCAGCAGCTTAGTGGGTGAGCAGTTCTTC. Amino acids: CASSLVGEQFF. The chain is built from TRBV7-9 and TRBJ2-1; no clear D. The CDR3 spans 11 residues. Germline lookup yields CDR1 SEHNR and CDR2 FQNEAQ (reference sequence). V was clipped by 1 base and J by 9 bases, with 4 bases between them.

This clonotype has just a few counts. The chain is built from TRBV20-1 and TRBJ2-1; 7 bases map to TRBD2. This CDR3 is 15 amino acids long. Germline CDR1 reads DFQATT; CDR2 reads SNEGSKA (reference sequence). V shed 1 base and J 4 bases; nucleotides not matched to a gene: 7. CDR3 amino acids: CSARGRAGIYNEQFF. DNA of the CDR3: TGCAGTGCTAGAGGCCGAGCGGGAATATACAATGAGCAGTTCTTC.

In its sample, this clonotype was seen many times. V is TRBV4-2 and J is TRBJ1-3; TRBD1 might be the D (5 bases). Per the germline V gene, CDR1 is LGHNA and CDR2 is YNFKEQ. The CDR3 has 18 amino acids. V lost 0 bases to trimming and J lost 0 bases, with 15 bases between them. Here the CDR3 DNA reads TGTGCCAGCAGCCAAGACCAATATGGACAAGCCTCTGGAAACACCATATATTTT. Translating gives CASSQDQYGQASGNTIYF.

This clonotype appeared many times. This chain connects TRBV20-1 to TRBJ2-3; 8 bases agree with TRBD2. The germline CDR1 and CDR2 sequences are DFQATT and SNEGSKA (reference sequence). The CDR3 spans 15 residues. The ends lost 5 bases at V and 0 bases at J; junction bases unmatched: 7. This CDR3 reads CSASGGALSTDTQYF. The DNA of the CDR3 is TGCAGTGCTTCCGGGGGGGCCCTTAGCACAGATACGCAGTATTTT.

This clonotype was observed many times. V is TRBV7-8 and J is TRBJ2-7, with D hard to call. This CDR3 contains 14 residues. The germline CDR1 and CDR2 sequences are SGHVS and FQNEAQ. V was shortened by 2 bases and J by 2 bases, with 10 bases between the two germline ends. CDR3 nucleotide sequence: TGTGCCAGCAGCTTATCAGAAGGGCCCTACGAGCAGTACTTC. It translates to CASSLSEGPYEQYF.

The CDR3 is CASSYSRGLSVAGKLFF. For the CDR3, the DNA is TGTGCCAGCAGTTACAGTCGGGGGCTATCGGTCGCTGGAAAACTGTTTTTT. V usage is TRBV6-6 and J usage is TRBJ1-4; D is possibly TRBD1 (6 bases). The V end was cut by 2 bases, the J end by 10 bases, with 23 bases between. Looked up from germline, CDR1 is MNHNY and CDR2 is SVGAGI (reference sequence). This CDR3 is 17 amino acids long.

This clonotype has at least ten counts. V gene TRBV6-4 combines with J gene TRBJ1-5, with D hard to call. This CDR3 comprises 13 residues. Germline V CDR1 and CDR2: MRHNA, SNTAGT. Trimming took off 3 bases at V and 7 bases at J, with 10 bases between the two ends. The CDR3 here is CASSEGSGQPQHF. The CDR3 nucleotides are TGTGCCAGCAGTGAGGGCAGCGGACAGCCCCAGCATTTT.